A selection of T cell receptor beta chains follows, all from one sample in a study of cytomegalovirus exposure and HLA in healthy donors. The table came from immunoSEQ multiplex PCR; TCRdb's copy has only in-frame clones and leaves some out. The sample consists of around 200,000 clones, roughly four fifths of them appearing once. Sequencing input: PBMCs. The receptors come from a man in his forties or fifties in good health and CMV-seronegative. The CDR3 runs from the conserved cysteine through the conserved F or W. Each record gives: V gene, J gene, D gene, clone size, CDR3 DNA, CDR3 protein. D genes are given only for firm matches. Where a row states a size, it is once, few, many or the class of an expanded clone; other rows omit it.

TRBV18	TRBJ2-7	.	.	TGTGCCAGCTCACGGGGCGGAGAAAAAGGGGGCGAGCAGTACTTC	CASSRGGEKGGEQYF
TRBV11-2	TRBJ2-5	.	.	TGTGCCAGCAGCTTAGCCGGCGGGGGCCCTCAAGAGACCCAGTACTTC	CASSLAGGGPQETQYF
TRBV5-4	TRBJ2-7	TRBD2	.	TGTGCCAGCAGCTTGGGCGGGAGGGGCCCTCCCTACGAGCAGTACTTC	CASSLGGRGPPYEQYF
TRBV27	TRBJ2-1	.	.	TGTGCCAGCAGTTTACAAGGGGGCAATGAGCAGTTCTTC	CASSLQGGNEQFF
TRBV4-2	TRBJ2-1	TRBD1	.	TGTGCCAGCAGAGCTACAGGGGGCGAGTTCTTC	CASRATGGEFF
TRBV5-5	TRBJ2-2	.	.	TGTGCCAGCAGCTTGGTTCTAGCAGCCGGGGAGCTGTTTTTT	CASSLVLAAGELFF
TRBV4-3	TRBJ2-7	TRBD2	.	TGCGCCAGCAGCCAAGAGAGCGGGAGAGTTTTAAGGGAGCAGTACTTC	CASSQESGRVLREQYF
TRBV5-4	TRBJ2-3	.	once	TGTGCCAGCAGCTTGTTGTCCGGGGTGAACACAGATACGCAGTATTTT	CASSLLSGVNTDTQYF
TRBV28	TRBJ1-2	.	.	TGTGCCAGCAGGGGCTGGCCAGATGGCTACACCTTC	CASRGWPDGYTF
TRBV7-3	TRBJ2-1	.	.	TGTGCCAGCAGGGGAACAGGGTGGCCATATGAGCAGTTCTTC	CASRGTGWPYEQFF
TRBV7-8	TRBJ2-7	.	.	TGTGCCAGCAGCTTTTCTCTCCCGTCCGAGCAGTACTTC	CASSFSLPSEQYF
TRBV5-5	TRBJ1-3	.	.	TGTGCCAGCAGCTTGGCCTTGGCGGCGTACTCTGGAAACACCATATATTTT	CASSLALAAYSGNTIYF
TRBV6-1	TRBJ1-2	.	.	TGTGCCAGCAGTGCAGGGGTGCGTGGGGTGCTTGGCTACACCTTC	CASSAGVRGVLGYTF
TRBV5-6	TRBJ2-7	TRBD2	.	TGTGCCAGCACCCGGGGGGGGCAATACGAGCAGTACTTC	CASTRGGQYEQYF
TRBV2	TRBJ2-1	.	.	TGTGCCAGCACCCGACTGGGCAATGAGCAGTTCTTC	CASTRLGNEQFF
TRBV7-2	TRBJ2-5	.	.	TGTGCCAGCAGCTTAGGAGGGTTTCAAGAGACCCAGTACTTC	CASSLGGFQETQYF
TRBV5-1	TRBJ2-1	TRBD1	.	TGCGCCAGCAGCTTGGTAGGGGGCGCCGCCAATGAGCAGTTCTTC	CASSLVGGAANEQFF
TRBV19	TRBJ1-4	TRBD1	.	TGTGCCAGTAGTAGCCCAGAATTGAGACAGGGGGATGAAAAACTGTTTTTT	CASSSPELRQGDEKLFF
TRBV7-9	TRBJ2-2	.	.	TGTGCCAGCAGCCGTTCACTTCGGGAATGGACCGGGGAGCTGTTTTTT	CASSRSLREWTGELFF
TRBV5-1	TRBJ1-1	.	.	TGCGCCAGCAGCTTTTTAGACCGGGACACTGAAGCTTTCTTT	CASSFLDRDTEAFF
TRBV29-1	TRBJ2-7	.	.	TGCAGCGTTTACCGGGACAACTCCTACGAGCAGTACTTC	CSVYRDNSYEQYF
TRBV27	TRBJ2-7	TRBD2	.	TGTGCCAGCAGTTTGGCTAGCGGACACGTTTCCTACGAGCAGTACTTC	CASSLASGHVSYEQYF
TRBV29-1	TRBJ2-7	.	.	TGCAGCGTTGAAGCAGGGTATGACGAGCAGTACTTC	CSVEAGYDEQYF
TRBV18	TRBJ1-1	.	few	TGTGCCAGCTCACAGGGTAGGGACATTGAAGCTTTCTTT	CASSQGRDIEAFF
TRBV7-9	TRBJ1-2	.	few	TGTGCCAGCAGCCCAGGGGAATATTATGGCTACACCTTC	CASSPGEYYGYTF
TRBV5-1	TRBJ2-1	.	.	TGCGCCAGCCAGGACACCCTCTCCTACAATGAGCAGTTCTTC	CASQDTLSYNEQFF
TRBV7-9	TRBJ2-4	TRBD1	.	TGTGCCAGCAGCCAAGACAGGGGGTACATAGCCAAAAACATTCAGTACTTC	CASSQDRGYIAKNIQYF
TRBV7-2	TRBJ2-2	.	.	TGTGCCAGCAGCCCTATGAGAACGGGTAACACCGGGGAGCTGTTTTTT	CASSPMRTGNTGELFF
TRBV5-8	TRBJ1-2	.	.	TGTGCCAGCAGCTTGGAACGGAACTATGGCTACACCTTC	CASSLERNYGYTF
TRBV7-2	TRBJ2-1	.	.	TGTGCCAGCGGCGCTAGCTTTCTCAATGAGCAGTTCTTC	CASGASFLNEQFF
TRBV28	TRBJ2-7	TRBD1	.	TGTGCCAGCTCTACGGGACAGGGGCCGTACGAGCAGTACTTC	CASSTGQGPYEQYF
TRBV10-3	TRBJ1-1	.	.	TGTGCCATTAAGGGGGAGTCCCGGGTCGAAGCTTTCTTT	CAIKGESRVEAFF
TRBV4-3	TRBJ2-2	.	.	TGCGCCAGCAGCCAAGATTACCCCGGGTGGCGTGGGGAGCTGTTTTTT	CASSQDYPGWRGELFF
TRBV5-1	TRBJ2-7	TRBD2	.	TGCGCCAGCAGCCTAACGGGGGGGGGATTGGTCGAGCAGTACTTC	CASSLTGGGLVEQYF
TRBV10-2	TRBJ2-7	TRBD1	few	TGCGCCAGCAGTGAAGGGGGCCACGAGCAGTACTTC	CASSEGGHEQYF
TRBV21-1	TRBJ2-3	.	.	TGTGCCAGCAGCAAAGTCCATCGGACAGGGAGGGGCACAGATACGCAGTATTTT	CASSKVHRTGRGTDTQYF
TRBV7-3	TRBJ2-2	TRBD1	.	TGTGCCAGCAGCTTGGGGACAGTTAACACCGGGGAGCTGTTTTTT	CASSLGTVNTGELFF
TRBV5-1	TRBJ2-2	TRBD1	.	TGCGCCAGCAGCCCTGGGACAGGGGACACCGGGGAGCTGTTTTTT	CASSPGTGDTGELFF
TRBV5-6	TRBJ1-2	.	.	TGTGCCAGCAGCTTACCGGGTGCAGGGCCGACTAACTATGGCTACACCTTC	CASSLPGAGPTNYGYTF
TRBV19	TRBJ2-7	TRBD1	.	TGTGCCAGTAGTATCGACAGGGGAACCTACGAGCAGTACTTC	CASSIDRGTYEQYF
TRBV6-1	TRBJ1-1	.	.	TGTGCCAGCAGTGAATCTTGGGGGAGGGGGTCAGCTTTCTTT	CASSESWGRGSAFF
TRBV7-9	TRBJ2-7	TRBD2	.	TGTGCCAGCAGCTTCGGGCTAGCGGGAACTAACTACGAGCAGTACTTC	CASSFGLAGTNYEQYF
TRBV25-1	TRBJ2-6	.	.	TGTGCCAGCAGCTCGTCTGGGGCCAACGTCCTGACTTTC	CASSSSGANVLTF
TRBV13	TRBJ1-3	.	.	TGTGCCAGCAGCTTGTCAGGGGCTGGAAACACCATATATTTT	CASSLSGAGNTIYF
TRBV7-2	TRBJ1-2	.	.	TGTGCCAGCAGCTTCCAGGGAGGGGCGAACTATGGCTACACCTTC	CASSFQGGANYGYTF
TRBV18	TRBJ2-7	.	.	TGTGCCAGCTCATTCTCCACCGGACAGCAGGCCGAGCAGTACTTC	CASSFSTGQQAEQYF
TRBV5-1	TRBJ2-7	TRBD2	few	TGCGCCAGCAGCTGGGGTCTAAGCGGGGGAAGCTCCTACGAGCAGTACTTC	CASSWGLSGGSSYEQYF
TRBV19	TRBJ1-1	TRBD1	.	TGTGCCAGTAGTCGGTTGGCAGGGGGCTCTCCTAGGGACACTGAAGCTTTCTTT	CASSRLAGGSPRDTEAFF
TRBV5-4	TRBJ1-6	TRBD1	once	TGTGCCAGCAGCTTGTCGAGACAGGGGATCGGGTCACCCCTCCACTTT	CASSLSRQGIGSPLHF
TRBV7-3	TRBJ2-1	TRBD2	once	TGTGCCAGCAGCTCTAGCGGGGGACTATACAATGAGCAGTTCTTC	CASSSSGGLYNEQFF
TRBV5-1	TRBJ2-1	TRBD2	.	TGCGCCAGCAGCGCCACCCCAGCGGGGAACTCCTACAATGAGCAGTTCTTC	CASSATPAGNSYNEQFF
TRBV7-9	TRBJ2-2	TRBD2	.	TGTGCCAGCAGTTTATTAGGACTAGCGGCAGGGGAGCTGTTTTTT	CASSLLGLAAGELFF
TRBV10-3	TRBJ2-7	TRBD2	.	TGTGCCATCCGCGAGAGCGGGAGGGCCCACGAGCAGTACTTC	CAIRESGRAHEQYF